The T cell receptor beta chain described here comes from a study of tissue T cells after allogeneic stem cell transplantation (dated by TCRdb to the early 2020s). Turning to the overall study: The study profiled TCR beta repertoires across many tissues from research autopsies of patients with and without GVHD, plus mouse models of GVHD. The human arm was conducted as a prospective observational study, and neither blinding nor randomization was performed. Here is what the overall study found, with its caveats: Which tissue TCRs were alloreactive or antigen-specific was not determined in the study, and some of the clones might have been host cells that persisted. In both patients and mice, T cells from blood and spleen picked up only a limited part of the TCR repertoire that was detected in tissues. The patient cohort was small and varied clinically, and sampling depth was recognized as a limitation. Within patients, how anatomically similar the tissues were was a key factor in shaping TCR repertoire composition, regardless of disease or transplant status. Few T cell clones were found to be shared across patients, but shared repertoire signatures across patients were revealed in a tissue-specific fashion by motif-based clustering.

This clone turned up a few times. This clone's antigen is unknown. Gene names and germline sequences refer to the mouse in this case. Library generation was performed with the immunoSEQ multiplex PCR assay. TCRbeta CDR3 sequencing was done by Adaptive Biotechnologies at survey depth, reporting CDR3 sequences, V/J genes, productive frequency and template counts. TCR beta CDR3 regions were amplified from genomic DNA rather than RNA. As for the authors' bioinformatics: Pairwise repertoire overlap between tissues was quantified with Jensen-Shannon divergence, where 1 means complete divergence and 0 identical. Tissues were clustered by single-linkage agglomerative hierarchical clustering of pairwise JSD values and displayed as dendrograms. GLIPH2 was run on all patient samples with simulation_depth 1000, kmer_min_depth 3 and cdr3_length_cutoff 8, and groups with more than two unique CDR3s were retained. In a standardized tissue-overlap score, Jaccard GLIPH-group overlap across patients was extrapolated to a standard repertoire size of 1000 clones. Associations of diversity with clinical or experimental variables used linear mixed-effect models with tissue fixed effects and individual random effects. TCRdb retrieved this table from immuneACCESS and kept in-frame rearrangements only. Not all clones are present; in checked studies, unresolved V genes account for under half, and no reason is known for the remainder. V, J and clone size derive from that table, while D and trimming were established from the DNA sequence. This sample is represented by about 2,500 clones; 50% to 75% of them were singletons. The ten largest clonotypes hold about 4% of the sample.

Before genomic DNA isolation with the DNeasy Blood & Tissue Kit, mouse tissues were minced with razor blades in buffered saline. The specimen was gut tissue. The clonotype originates from a female BALB/c mouse in good health. Mice belonging to this strain carry MHC haplotype H2-d.

The DNA read from the CDR3 is TGTGCCAGCAGTATAGGTATCAGGGGGCATGGAAATACGCTCTAT. This encodes CASSIGIRGHGNTLY. The full CDR3 reads CASSIGIRGHGNTLYF. The V gene is TRBV19 and the J gene is TRBJ1-3, with 8 junctional bases fitting TRBD1. The read finishes 1 residue shy of the CDR3 end, and the germline J gene is used to complete it. Compared with germline, V lacks 0 bases and J lacks 3 bases; bases without a gene match: 5. Looking up the germline V gene (reference sequence) yields CDR1 FNHDT and CDR2 SITEND. The CDR3, from cysteine to phenylalanine, totals 16 residues. The DNA has 45 bases, all within the CDR3, and is read from base 1.